The T cell receptor (beta chain) described here comes from a study of blood T cell repertoires in COVID-19. Across the whole study: COVID-19 samples, acute and convalescent, were from the United States, Italy and Spain. PBMCs, B-cell-depleted T cells, or T cells were the source of the cDNA or gDNA that made up the material.

Study processing details: The assay estimated nucleated cells by amplifying reference gene primers. The assay was immunoSEQ multiplex PCR, and TCRdb's table has in-frame clones only and misses some. The DNA gave D and trimming, while V, J and clone size come from that table. Among about 140,000 clones listed, approximately 80% were seen once. Source material: peripheral blood. This TCR derives from a human donor in a cohort sampled during active COVID-19.

CDR3: CASREQGATSTEAFF. DNA of the CDR3: TGCGCCAGCAGGGAACAGGGGGCCACGAGCACTGAAGCTTTCTTT. The chain employs TRBV10-2 and TRBJ1-1; 9 nucleotides agree with TRBD1. This CDR3 is 15 amino acids long. The germline V gene encodes CDR1 WSHSY and CDR2 SAAADI. V lost 6 bases to trimming and J lost 4 bases; unmatched junction nucleotides: 9.